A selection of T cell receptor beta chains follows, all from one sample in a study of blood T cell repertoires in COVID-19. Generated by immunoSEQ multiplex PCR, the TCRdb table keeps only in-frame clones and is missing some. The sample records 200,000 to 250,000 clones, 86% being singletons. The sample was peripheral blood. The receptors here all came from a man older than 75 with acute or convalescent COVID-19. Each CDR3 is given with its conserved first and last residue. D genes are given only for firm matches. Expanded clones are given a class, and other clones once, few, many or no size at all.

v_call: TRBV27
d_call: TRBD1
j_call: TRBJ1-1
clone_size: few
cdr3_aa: CASRRDRGFGTEAFF

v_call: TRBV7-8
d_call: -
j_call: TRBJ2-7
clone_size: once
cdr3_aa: CASSQGQRGEQYF

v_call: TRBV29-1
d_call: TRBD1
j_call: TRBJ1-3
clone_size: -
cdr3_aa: CSATRKGAGFGNTIYF

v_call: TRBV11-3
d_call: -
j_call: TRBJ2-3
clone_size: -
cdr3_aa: CASSFSTGTDTQYF

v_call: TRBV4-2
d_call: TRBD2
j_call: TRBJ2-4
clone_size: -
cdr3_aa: CASSQRTSVAKNIQYF

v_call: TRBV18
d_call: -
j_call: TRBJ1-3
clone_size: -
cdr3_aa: CASSPSEGSASGNTIYF

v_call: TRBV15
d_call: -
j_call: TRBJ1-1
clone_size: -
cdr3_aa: CATSRQAGLTEAFF

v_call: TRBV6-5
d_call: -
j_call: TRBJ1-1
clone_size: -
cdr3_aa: CACWGGRNTEAFF

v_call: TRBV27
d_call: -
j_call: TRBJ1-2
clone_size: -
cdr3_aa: CASSLGRGALSGYTF

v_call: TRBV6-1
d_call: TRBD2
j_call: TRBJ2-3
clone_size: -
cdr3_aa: CASSEVAGGVYGNTQYF

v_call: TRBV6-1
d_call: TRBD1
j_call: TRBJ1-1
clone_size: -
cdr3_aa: CASSDPSNRGRNTEAFF

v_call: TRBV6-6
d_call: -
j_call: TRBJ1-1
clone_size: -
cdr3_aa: CASSLYPETEAFF

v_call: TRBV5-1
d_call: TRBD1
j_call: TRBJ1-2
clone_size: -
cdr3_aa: CASSPGQGGPNYGYTF

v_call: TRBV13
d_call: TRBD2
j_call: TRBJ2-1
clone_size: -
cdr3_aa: CASSLGGLAGDEQFF

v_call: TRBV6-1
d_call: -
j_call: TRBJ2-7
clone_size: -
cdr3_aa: CASSEGQATYEQYF

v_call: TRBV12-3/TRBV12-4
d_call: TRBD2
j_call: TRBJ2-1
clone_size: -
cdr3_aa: CASRGTSGWYQFF

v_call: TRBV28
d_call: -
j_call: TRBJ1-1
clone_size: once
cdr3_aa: CASGSLRGTEAFF

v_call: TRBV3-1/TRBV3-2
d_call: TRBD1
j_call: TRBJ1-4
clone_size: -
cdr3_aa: CASSYYPGQAGNEKLFF

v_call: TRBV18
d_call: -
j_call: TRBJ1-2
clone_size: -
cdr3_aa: CASSPADYYGYTF

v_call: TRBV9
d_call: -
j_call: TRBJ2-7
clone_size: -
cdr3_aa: CASSVEAGAGGEQYF

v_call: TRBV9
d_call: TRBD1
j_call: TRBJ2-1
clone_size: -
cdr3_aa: CASSDRDRGWNEQFF

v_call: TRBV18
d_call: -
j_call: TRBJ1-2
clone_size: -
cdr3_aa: CASSPKNPQGAGYTF

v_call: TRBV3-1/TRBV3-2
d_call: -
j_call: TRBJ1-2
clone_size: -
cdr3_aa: CASSQDNGGIGGYTF

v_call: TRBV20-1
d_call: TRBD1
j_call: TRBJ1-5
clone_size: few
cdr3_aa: CSASQGGKQPQHF

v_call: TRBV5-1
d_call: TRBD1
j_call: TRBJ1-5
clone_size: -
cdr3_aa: CASSLGTGGQPQHF

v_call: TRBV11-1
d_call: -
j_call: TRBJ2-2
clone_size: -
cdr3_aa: CASSPRGGSATGELFF

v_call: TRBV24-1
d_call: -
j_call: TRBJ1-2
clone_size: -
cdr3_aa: CATSDPPRGHYGYTF

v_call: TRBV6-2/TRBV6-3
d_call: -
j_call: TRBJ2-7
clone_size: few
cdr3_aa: CASSSPSGSLDEQYF

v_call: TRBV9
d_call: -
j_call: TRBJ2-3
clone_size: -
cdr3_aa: CASSVVEADTQYF

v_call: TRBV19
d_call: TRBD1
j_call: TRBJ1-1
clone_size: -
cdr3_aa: CASSIGGTGGPEAFF

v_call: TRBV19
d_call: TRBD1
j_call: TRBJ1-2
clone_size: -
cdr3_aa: CASSIHLIRQGSGYTF

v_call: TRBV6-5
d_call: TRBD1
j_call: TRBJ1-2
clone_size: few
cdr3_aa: CASSPTGFYGYTF

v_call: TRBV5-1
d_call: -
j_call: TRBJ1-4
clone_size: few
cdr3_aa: CASSLAGRGRDEKLFF

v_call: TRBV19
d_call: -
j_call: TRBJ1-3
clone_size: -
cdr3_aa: CASSIRGHTGVNTIYF

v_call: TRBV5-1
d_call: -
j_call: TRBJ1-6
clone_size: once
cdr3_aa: CASSLGQGNSPLHF

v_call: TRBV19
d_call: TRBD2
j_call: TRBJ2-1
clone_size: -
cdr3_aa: CASSIRASGRSSYNEQFF

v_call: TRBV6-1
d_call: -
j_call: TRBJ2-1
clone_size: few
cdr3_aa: CASSELGGGRGKSSNEQFF

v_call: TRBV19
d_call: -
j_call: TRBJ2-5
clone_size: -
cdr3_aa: CASSHALNGQETQYF

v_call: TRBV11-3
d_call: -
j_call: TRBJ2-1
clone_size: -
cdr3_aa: CASSPDSSYNEQFF

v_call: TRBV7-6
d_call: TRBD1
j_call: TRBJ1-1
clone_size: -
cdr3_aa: CASSQTGMNTEAFF

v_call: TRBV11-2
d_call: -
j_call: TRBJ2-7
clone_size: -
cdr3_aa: CASSLGSGIGEQYF

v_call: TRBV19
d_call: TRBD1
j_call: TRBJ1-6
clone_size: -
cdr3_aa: CASSSPDRQNSPLHF

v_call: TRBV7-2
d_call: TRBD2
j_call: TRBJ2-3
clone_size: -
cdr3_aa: CASTIGGTDTQYF

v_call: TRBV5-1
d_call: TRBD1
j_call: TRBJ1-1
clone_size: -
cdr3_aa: CASSPPRTGGMNTEAFF